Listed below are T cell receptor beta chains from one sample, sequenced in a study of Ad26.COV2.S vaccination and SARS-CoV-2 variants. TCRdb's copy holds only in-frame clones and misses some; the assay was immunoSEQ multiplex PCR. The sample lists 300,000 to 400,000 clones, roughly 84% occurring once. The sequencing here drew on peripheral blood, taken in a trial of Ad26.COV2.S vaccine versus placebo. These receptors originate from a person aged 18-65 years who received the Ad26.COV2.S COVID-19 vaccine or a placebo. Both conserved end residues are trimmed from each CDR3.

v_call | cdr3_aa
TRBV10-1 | ASKTGPYNSPLH
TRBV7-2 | ASSLEGQGVGETQY
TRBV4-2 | ASSQDGTAGRPQH
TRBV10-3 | AISESIGGIGSPLH
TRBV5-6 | ASSLETGLSSYEQY
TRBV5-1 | ASSLERQGHEQY
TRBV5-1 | ASSFGTDSYNEQF
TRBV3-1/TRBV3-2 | ASSPFRSPNQPQH
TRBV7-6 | ASSLGPSNEQF
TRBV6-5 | ASSRQTGTNQPQH
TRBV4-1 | ASSQDDRGYYEQY
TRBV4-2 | ASSHDRGVNTEAF
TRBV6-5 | ASSYRGGTDTQY
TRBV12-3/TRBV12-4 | ASSTRGNYGYT
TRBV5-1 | ASSLAGGGVGNTIY
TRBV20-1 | SASALGNSNYGYT
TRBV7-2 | ASNELAGGETQY
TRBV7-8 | ASSLGTGPYEQY
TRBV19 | ASSIGRGTEAF
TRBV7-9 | ASSFQTYEQY
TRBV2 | ASSVELAGTGELF
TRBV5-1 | ASSLGQGPEAF
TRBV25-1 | ASSSLTSNEKLF
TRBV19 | ASPTTGGYEQY
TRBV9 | ASSPTDRANQPQH
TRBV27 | ASSPGGSYNEQF
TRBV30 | AWSVSRIQETQY
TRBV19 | ASSIGRVHQPQH
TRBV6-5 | ASSPRTGYGYT
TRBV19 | ASSIPGPGKRNTIY
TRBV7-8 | ASSVLQGKLGYEQY
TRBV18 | ASSPPGLAHEKLF
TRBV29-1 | SVAGQFFRETQY
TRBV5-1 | ASSHPVRDRGQNTEAF
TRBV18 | ASSPGEGQPQH
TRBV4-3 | ASSQDLYGREREKLF